The clone carrying this TCR beta chain was observed a handful of times. Sample time point: after dendritic cell vaccination, including at tumor progression/relapse. CDR3 size: 16 residues. Primers: 60 V beta forward and 13 J beta reverse. Assay: immunoSEQ multiplex PCR; the TCRdb copy retains only in-frame clones and omits some. The profile covers about 10,000 clones, with roughly 80% appearing a single time and about two fifths taken by the ten largest. The entry originates in a study of glioma-infiltrating T cells after dendritic cell vaccination. This chain links TRBV12-2 with TRBJ2-7; TRBD2 is the table's D call, not checked against the DNA. TRBV12-2 is deemed a pseudogene. This clonotype was obtained from a human donor with glioblastoma. Here the sequenced sample was blood, taken after dendritic cell vaccination. This chain's CDR3 is CASRLGFLPVAYEQYF. The CDR3 DNA is TGTGCAAGTCGCTTAGGCTTCTTGCCGGTAGCCTACGAGCAGTACTTC.